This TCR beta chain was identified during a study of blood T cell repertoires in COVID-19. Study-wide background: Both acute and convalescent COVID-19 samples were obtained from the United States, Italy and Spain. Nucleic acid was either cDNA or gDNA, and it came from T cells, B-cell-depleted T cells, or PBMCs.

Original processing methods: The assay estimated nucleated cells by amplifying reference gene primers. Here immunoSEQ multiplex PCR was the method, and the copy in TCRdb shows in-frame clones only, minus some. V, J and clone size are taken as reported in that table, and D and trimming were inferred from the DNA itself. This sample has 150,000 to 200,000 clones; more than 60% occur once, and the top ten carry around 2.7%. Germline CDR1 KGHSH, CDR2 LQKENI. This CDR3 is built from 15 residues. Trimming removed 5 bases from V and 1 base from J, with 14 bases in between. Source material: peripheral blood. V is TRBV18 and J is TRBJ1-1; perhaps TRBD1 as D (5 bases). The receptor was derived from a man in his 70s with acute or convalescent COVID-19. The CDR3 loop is CASSSGVGENTEAFF. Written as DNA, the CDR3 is TGTGCCAGCTCATCGGGGGTCGGAGAGAACACTGAAGCTTTCTTT.